What follows is one TCR beta chain and its context. Its cognate antigen has yet to be identified. No qualities accompany the bases; no much larger clone lies one base away. The V end loses 2 bases and the J end loses 2 bases, and a stretch of 12 bases separates them. Reading the germline V gene gives CDR1 MDHEN and CDR2 SYDVKM. Including the terminal cysteine and phenylalanine, the CDR3 comprises 15 residues. This entry keeps only the CDR3 DNA: 45 bases, framed from base 1. The time point label for this specimen denotes: about 28 days (+/-7) after the second vaccine dose. Because spike-specific TCR depth and breadth did not differ between the two schedules, AZD1222 recipients who got a second dose at roughly 4 weeks were pooled with those who got a second dose at roughly 12 weeks. Samples from vaccinated people were obtained from the UK trials COV001 and COV002, which included a single-blind randomized controlled phase 2/3 trial of AZD1222 (ChAdOx1 nCoV-19) in healthy adults. For TCRbeta chain sequencing, PBMC samples were collected from trial participants at day 0 and at day 28 after the second dose.

The sample originates from a study of T cell responses to AZD1222 COVID-19 vaccine (dated by TCRdb to the early 2020s). For the wider study: TCR sequencing covered 233 trial participants: nearly 210 given two doses of AZD1222 and about 26 given two doses of MenACWY control vaccine. Trial participants were enrolled into age subgroups of 18-55, 56-69 and 70-plus years, which contained 148, 28 and 57 TCR-sequenced participants, respectively. General conclusions and limits of the study: The vaccine-associated CD4 TCRs covered the entire spike protein, and the dominant responses fell in regions 160-218 and 743-854. After two AZD1222 doses, spike-specific TCR breadth and depth were significantly higher than at day 0 and than in MenACWY recipients. Only five or six AZD1222 recipients were SARS-CoV-2 seropositive at baseline, limiting conclusions about previously exposed vaccinees. Participants were mostly white British and included more females than males, and it was suggested by the authors that clonal diversity may have been underestimated. Because no day 14 peak-response samples were available, repertoires were characterized only after the peak T cell response. Reportedly, almost half of the unique spike-specific TCRs recognized epitopes lying outside the regions that are mutated in the B.1.351 and B.1.1.7 variants. In the small 56-69-year group, the increase in depth fell short of significance, most likely because of low power.

The CDR3 regions of human TCRbeta chains were subjected to immunosequencing. The authors' analysis ran thus. TCRs in the repertoires were matched against a reference library of SARS-CoV-2-specific TCRs that had been generated with the MIRA antigen-specificity platform. Breadth meant the fraction of unique TCRs that were SARS-CoV-2-associated, whereas depth meant the fraction of total T cells that were SARS-CoV-2-associated. Using the MIRA data, each spike-specific TCR was mapped to the spike region that the TCR reacts to and placed in a CD4 or CD8 class. Log10-transformed breadth and depth values were compared by one-way ANOVA with Sidak's multiple comparisons tests. TCRdb took over this immuneACCESS table, retaining in-frame rearrangements with V and J assigned. Such tables are incomplete; in checked studies, under half of the missing clones stem from an unresolved V gene, and the remainder is unexplained. V and J calls plus clone size are reproduced from that table; the DNA served to infer D and trimming. The sample table contains around 170,000 clones; only one count was recorded for almost 90% of them. The top ten constitute around 10% of the sample.

This chain joins TRBV28 to TRBJ1-1; no D segment can be confidently identified. This material consisted of peripheral blood, taken 28 days after the second AZD1222 dose. The receptor comes from an adult who received the AZD1222 COVID-19 vaccine. This receptor carries the CDR3 CASSLNWEFNTEAFF. At the DNA level, the sequence is TGTGCCAGCAGTTTAAACTGGGAGTTTAACACTGAAGCTTTCTTT.